This TCR beta chain was captured by sequencing in a study of blood T cell repertoires in COVID-19. Authors' processing steps: Reference gene primer amplification in the assay estimated nucleated cell counts. Libraries were prepared by immunoSEQ multiplex PCR; TCRdb keeps only in-frame clonotypes and omits some of them. V and J calls and clone size are given by that table; D and trimming were obtained from the DNA. The sample includes approximately 280,000 clones, roughly 85% of them seen just once. V was pared by 8 bases and J by 1 base, with 14 bases between. This CDR3 contains 15 residues. Germline V gene data show CDR1 as LNHNV and CDR2 as YYDKDF (reference sequence).

The chain combines TRBV15 with TRBJ2-2, with D possibly being TRBD2 (5 bases). The origin of this receptor is a woman aged 65 to 85 with acute or convalescent COVID-19. The sequenced sample was peripheral blood. The CDR3 here is CATSAYGMNTGELFF. Here the CDR3 DNA reads TGTGCCACCTCGGCATACGGGATGAACACCGGGGAGCTGTTTTTT. Together with reference TRBV15 and TRBJ2-2, the CDR3 gives the full variable domain: DAMVIQNPRYQVTQFGKPVTLSCSQTLNHNVMYWYQQKSSQAPKLLFHYYDKDFNNEADTPDNFQSRRPNTSFCFLDIRSPGLGDTAMYLCATSAYGMNTGELFFGEGSRLTVL.